This TCR beta chain was found in a study of blood T cell repertoires in COVID-19. CDR1 is MDHEN, CDR2 SYDVKM, per germline. V shed 8 bases, J shed 6 bases, and the junction held 15 bases outside the gene matches. This CDR3 region has 15 residues. Assay: immunoSEQ multiplex PCR; the TCRdb copy retains only in-frame clones and omits some. Of some 160,000 clones listed, 75% to 90% were seen once; the top ten hold approximately 3%. The sequencing sample was made of peripheral blood. The sequence was collected from a woman aged 55-69 years with active COVID-19. The chain joins TRBV28 to TRBJ2-7, with TRBD2 identical over 8 bases. The CDR3 bases are TGTGCCAGCGGCTCCCCTTTAGCGGGATCGCGCGAGCAGTACTTC. This translates into CASGSPLAGSREQYF.